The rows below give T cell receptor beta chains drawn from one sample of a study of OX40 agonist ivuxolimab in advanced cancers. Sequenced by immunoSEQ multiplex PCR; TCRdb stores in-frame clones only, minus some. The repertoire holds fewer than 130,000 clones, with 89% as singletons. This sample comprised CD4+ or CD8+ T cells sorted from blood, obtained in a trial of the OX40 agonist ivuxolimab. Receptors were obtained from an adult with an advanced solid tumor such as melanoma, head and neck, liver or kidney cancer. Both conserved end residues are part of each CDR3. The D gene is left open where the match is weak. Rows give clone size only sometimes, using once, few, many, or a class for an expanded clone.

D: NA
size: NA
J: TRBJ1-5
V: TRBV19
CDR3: CASSMGILKEFYSNQPQHF
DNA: TGTGCCAGTAGTATGGGGATACTGAAGGAGTTTTATAGCAATCAGCCCCAGCATTTT

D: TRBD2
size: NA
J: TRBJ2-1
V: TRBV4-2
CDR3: CASSQASGGADEQFF
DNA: TGTGCCAGCAGCCAAGCTAGCGGGGGGGCAGATGAGCAGTTCTTC

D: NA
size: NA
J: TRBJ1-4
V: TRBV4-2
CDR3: CASRQGRGNEKLFF
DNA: TGTGCCAGCAGGCAGGGGCGCGGTAATGAAAAACTGTTTTTT

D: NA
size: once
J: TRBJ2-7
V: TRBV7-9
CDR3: CASSLVPYEQYF
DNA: TGTGCCAGCAGCTTAGTTCCCTACGAGCAGTACTTC

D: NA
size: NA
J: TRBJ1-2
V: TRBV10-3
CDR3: CAISVSGTPYGYTF
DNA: TGTGCCATCAGTGTCTCAGGGACTCCCTATGGCTACACCTTC

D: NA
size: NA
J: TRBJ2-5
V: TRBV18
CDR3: CASSPPGSETQYF
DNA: TGTGCCAGCTCACCACCAGGGAGTGAGACCCAGTACTTC

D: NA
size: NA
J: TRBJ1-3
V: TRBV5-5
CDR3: CASSLVVGGAGNTIYF
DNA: TGTGCCAGCAGCTTGGTTGTTGGGGGGGCTGGAAACACCATATATTTT

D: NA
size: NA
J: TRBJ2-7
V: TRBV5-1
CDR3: CASRGSWEQYF
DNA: TGCGCCAGCCGGGGATCGTGGGAGCAGTACTTC

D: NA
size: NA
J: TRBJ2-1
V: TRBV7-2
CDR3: CASSLDGESSEQFF
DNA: TGTGCCAGCAGCTTAGATGGGGAGTCCAGTGAGCAGTTCTTC

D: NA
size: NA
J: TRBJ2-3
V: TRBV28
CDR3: CAGGRENLDTQYF
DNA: TGTGCGGGGGGACGGGAGAATTTGGATACGCAGTATTTT

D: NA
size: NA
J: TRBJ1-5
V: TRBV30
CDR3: CAWRPQGQSNQPQHF
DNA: TGTGCCTGGCGGCCCCAGGGTCAAAGCAATCAGCCCCAGCATTTT

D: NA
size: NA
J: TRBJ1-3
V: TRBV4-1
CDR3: CASSQVSEDGSGNTIYF
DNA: TGCGCCAGCAGCCAAGTGAGTGAAGACGGCTCTGGAAACACCATATATTTT

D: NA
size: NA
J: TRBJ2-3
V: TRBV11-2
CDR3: CASRKQSSTDTQYF
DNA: TGTGCCAGCCGCAAGCAGTCTAGCACAGATACGCAGTATTTT

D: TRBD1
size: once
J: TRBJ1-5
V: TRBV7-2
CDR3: CASSLEETGILGQPQHF
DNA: TGTGCCAGCAGCCTCGAGGAGACAGGGATTCTGGGTCAGCCCCAGCATTTT

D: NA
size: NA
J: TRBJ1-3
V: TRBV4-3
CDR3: CASSQGRGRGNTIYF
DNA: TGCGCCAGCAGCCAAGGAAGGGGCAGGGGAAACACCATATATTTT

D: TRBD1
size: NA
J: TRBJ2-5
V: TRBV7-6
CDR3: CASSPKRGQGSQETQYF
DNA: TGTGCCAGCAGCCCGAAAAGGGGACAGGGGAGCCAAGAGACCCAGTACTTC

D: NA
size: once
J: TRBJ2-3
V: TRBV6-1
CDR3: CASSPVSTDTQYF
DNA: TGTGCCAGCAGTCCAGTAAGCACAGATACGCAGTATTTT

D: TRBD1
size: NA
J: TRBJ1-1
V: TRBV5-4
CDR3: CASSSNRGLGNTEAFF
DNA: TGTGCCAGCAGCTCCAACAGGGGGCTGGGTAACACTGAAGCTTTCTTT

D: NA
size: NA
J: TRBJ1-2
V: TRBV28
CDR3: CASSTSDGNYGYTF
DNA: TGTGCCAGCAGTACCTCGGACGGGAACTATGGCTACACCTTC

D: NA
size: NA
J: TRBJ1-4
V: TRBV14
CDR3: CASSPYTAATNEKLFF
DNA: TGTGCCAGCAGCCCGTATACAGCTGCAACTAATGAAAAACTGTTTTTT

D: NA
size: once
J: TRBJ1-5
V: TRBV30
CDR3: CAWSLRTGSRNQPQHF
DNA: TGTGCCTGGAGTCTAAGGACCGGGAGCCGCAATCAGCCCCAGCATTTT

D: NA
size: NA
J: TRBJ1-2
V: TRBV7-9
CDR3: CASSLVVAYGYTF
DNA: TGTGCCAGCAGCTTAGTAGTGGCCTATGGCTACACCTTC

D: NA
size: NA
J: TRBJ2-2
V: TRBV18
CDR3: CASSLTTGLTGELFF
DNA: TGTGCCAGCTCACTTACGACAGGCCTAACCGGGGAGCTGTTTTTT

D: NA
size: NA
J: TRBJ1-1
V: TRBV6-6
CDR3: CASSYPGRSTEAFF
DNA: TGTGCCAGCAGTTACCCCGGACGAAGCACTGAAGCTTTCTTT

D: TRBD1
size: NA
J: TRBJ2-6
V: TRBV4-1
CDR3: CASSPIGQGQLGSNVLTF
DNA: TGCGCCAGCAGCCCTATAGGACAGGGGCAGTTAGGGTCCAACGTCCTGACTTTC

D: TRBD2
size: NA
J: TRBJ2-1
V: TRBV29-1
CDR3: CSVERLAVANEQFF
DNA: TGCAGCGTTGAAAGGCTAGCGGTGGCAAATGAGCAGTTCTTC